This record concerns one T cell receptor (beta chain) sequence. The entry originates in a study of T cells in tumors after PD-1 blockade. This CDR3 is 16 amino acids long. Germline V lookup: CDR1 MGHDK, CDR2 SYGVNS. V shed 1 base and J 4 bases; nucleotides not matched to a gene: 6. Data came from immunoSEQ multiplex PCR; TCRdb stores just in-frame clones and leaves some out. The sample gives about 47,000 clones, 79% of which show up once; roughly 17% is in the top ten. The sequences come from PBMCs, collected before anti-PD-1 treatment. This chain links TRBV25-1 with TRBJ2-3; 9 bases match TRBD2. The source is a human donor with basal cell carcinoma. In nucleotides, the CDR3 is TGTGCCAGCAGTGAATTGGGTAGCGGGAGTGCAGATACGCAGTATTTT. Translated: CASSELGSGSADTQYF.